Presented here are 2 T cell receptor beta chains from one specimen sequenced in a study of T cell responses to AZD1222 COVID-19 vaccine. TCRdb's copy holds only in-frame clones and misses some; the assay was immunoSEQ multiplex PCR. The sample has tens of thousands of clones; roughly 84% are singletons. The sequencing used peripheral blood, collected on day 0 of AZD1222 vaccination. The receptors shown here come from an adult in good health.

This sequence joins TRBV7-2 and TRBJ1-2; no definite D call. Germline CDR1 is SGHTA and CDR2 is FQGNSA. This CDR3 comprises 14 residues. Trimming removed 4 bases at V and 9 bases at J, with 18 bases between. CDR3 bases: TGTGCCAGCAGCTCCCCGCGGTTCGGGGTAAGCTACACCTTC. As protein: CASSSPRFGVSYTF.

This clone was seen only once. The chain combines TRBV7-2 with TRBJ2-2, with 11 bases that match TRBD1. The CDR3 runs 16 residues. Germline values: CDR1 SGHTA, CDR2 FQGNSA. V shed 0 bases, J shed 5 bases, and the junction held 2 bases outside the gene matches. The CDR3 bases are TGTGCCAGCAGCTTAGCGGGGACAGGGGGGACCGGGGAGCTGTTTTTT. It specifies CASSLAGTGGTGELFF.